This entry is about one T cell receptor beta chain. This CDR3 is built from 14 residues. The germline V and J ends were trimmed by 6 bases and 8 bases, with 17 bases remaining between them. Per the germline V gene, CDR1 is MNHEY and CDR2 is SVGAGI. Under the authors' procedure: Amplification of reference gene primers provided the estimated nucleated cell counts. Sequenced by immunoSEQ multiplex PCR; TCRdb stores in-frame clones only, minus some. V and J calls and clone size are those listed in that table; D and trimming were worked out from the DNA. The table includes 85,000 to 100,000 clones, approximately 86% detected once. This specimen comes from a study of blood T cell repertoires in COVID-19. Study-wide background: Acute-phase and convalescent COVID-19 samples originated in the United States, Italy and Spain. From T cells, B-cell-depleted T cells, or PBMCs came the material, which was cDNA or gDNA.

The specimen was peripheral blood. This clonotype originated in a man aged 55 to 70 with acute or convalescent COVID-19. The V gene is TRBV6-5, the J gene TRBJ1-5; D perhaps matches TRBD1 (6 bases). The CDR3 is CASRPGTRGEPQHF. The CDR3 bases are TGTGCCAGCAGGCCCGGGACAAGGGGAGAGCCCCAGCATTTT.